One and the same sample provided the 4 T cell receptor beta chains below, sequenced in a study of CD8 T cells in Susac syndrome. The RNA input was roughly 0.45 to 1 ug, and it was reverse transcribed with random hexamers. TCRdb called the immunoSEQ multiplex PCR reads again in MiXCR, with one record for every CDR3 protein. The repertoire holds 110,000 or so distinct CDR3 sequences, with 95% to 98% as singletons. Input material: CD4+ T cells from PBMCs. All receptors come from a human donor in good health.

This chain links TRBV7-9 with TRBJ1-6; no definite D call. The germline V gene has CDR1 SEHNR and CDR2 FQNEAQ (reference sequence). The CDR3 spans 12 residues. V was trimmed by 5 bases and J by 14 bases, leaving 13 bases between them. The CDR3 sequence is CASSEDRWTLHF. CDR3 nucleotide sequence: TGTGCCAGCAGCGAAGACCGATGGACCCTCCACTTT. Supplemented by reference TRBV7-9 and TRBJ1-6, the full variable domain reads DTGVSQNPRHKITKRGQNVTFRCDPISEHNRLYWYRQTLGQGPEFLTYFQNEAQLEKSRLLSDRFSAERPKGSFSTLEIQRTEQGDSAMYLCASSEDRWTLHFGNGTRLTVT.

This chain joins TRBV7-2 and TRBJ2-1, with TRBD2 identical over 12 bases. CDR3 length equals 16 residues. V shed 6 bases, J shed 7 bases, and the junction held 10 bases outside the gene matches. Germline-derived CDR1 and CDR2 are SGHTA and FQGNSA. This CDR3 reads CASRPQLAGGSNEQFF. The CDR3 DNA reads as TGTGCCAGCAGGCCCCAACTAGCGGGGGGATCAAATGAGCAGTTCTTC.

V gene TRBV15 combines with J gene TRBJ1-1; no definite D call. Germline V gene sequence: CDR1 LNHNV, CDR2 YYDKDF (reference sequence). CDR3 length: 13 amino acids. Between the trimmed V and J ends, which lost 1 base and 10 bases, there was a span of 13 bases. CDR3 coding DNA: TGTGCCACCAGCAGAGCCGACACCGAGCCAGCTTTCTTT. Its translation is CATSRADTEPAFF.

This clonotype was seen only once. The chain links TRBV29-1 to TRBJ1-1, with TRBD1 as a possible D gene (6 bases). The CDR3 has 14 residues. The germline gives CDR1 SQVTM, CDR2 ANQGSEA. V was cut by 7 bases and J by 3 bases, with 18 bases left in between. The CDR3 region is CSAYMRGYDTEAFF. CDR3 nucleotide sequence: TGCAGCGCCTATATGAGGGGGTACGACACTGAAGCTTTCTTT.